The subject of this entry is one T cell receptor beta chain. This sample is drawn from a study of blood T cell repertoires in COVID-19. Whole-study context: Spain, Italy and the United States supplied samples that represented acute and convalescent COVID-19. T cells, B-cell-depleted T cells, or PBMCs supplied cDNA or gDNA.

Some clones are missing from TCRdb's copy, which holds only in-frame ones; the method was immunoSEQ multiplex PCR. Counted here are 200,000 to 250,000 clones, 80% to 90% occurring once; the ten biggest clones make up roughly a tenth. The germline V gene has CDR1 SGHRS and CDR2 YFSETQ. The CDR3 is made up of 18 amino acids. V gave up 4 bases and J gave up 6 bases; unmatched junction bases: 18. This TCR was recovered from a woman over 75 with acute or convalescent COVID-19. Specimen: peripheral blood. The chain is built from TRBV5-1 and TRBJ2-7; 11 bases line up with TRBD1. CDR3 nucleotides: TGCGCCAGCAGCCCCGGACAGGGGGCGCAGTCCCTCTATGGCGAGCAGTACTTC. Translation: CASSPGQGAQSLYGEQYF.